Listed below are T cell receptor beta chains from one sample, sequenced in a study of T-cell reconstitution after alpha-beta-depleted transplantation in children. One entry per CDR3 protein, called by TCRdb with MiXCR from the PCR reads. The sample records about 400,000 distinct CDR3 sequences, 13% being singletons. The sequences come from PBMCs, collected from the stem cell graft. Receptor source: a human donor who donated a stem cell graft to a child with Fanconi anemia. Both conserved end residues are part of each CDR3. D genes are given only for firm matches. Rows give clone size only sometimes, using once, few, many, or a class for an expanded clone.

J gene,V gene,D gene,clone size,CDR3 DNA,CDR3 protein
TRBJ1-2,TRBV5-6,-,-,TGTGCCAGCAGCTTGGTAAGCCTCCGGATGGGCGGCTACACCTTC,CASSLVSLRMGGYTF
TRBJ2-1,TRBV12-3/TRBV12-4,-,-,TGTGCCAGCAGTTTGGTTCGCGATGAGCAGTTCTTC,CASSLVRDEQFF
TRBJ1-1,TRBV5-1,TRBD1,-,TGCGCCAGCAGCCCTTCGGGACAGCAGAACACTGAAGCTTTCTTT,CASSPSGQQNTEAFF
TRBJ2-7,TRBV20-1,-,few,TGCAGTGCCCGGATCCGACCGGGCTACGAGCAGTACTTC,CSARIRPGYEQYF
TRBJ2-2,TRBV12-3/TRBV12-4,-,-,TGTGCCAGCAGTTTGATCTCGACAGGCACCGGGGAGCTGTTTTTT,CASSLISTGTGELFF
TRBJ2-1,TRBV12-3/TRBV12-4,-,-,TGTGCCAGCAGTTTAAACATGTACAATGAGCAGTTCTTC,CASSLNMYNEQFF
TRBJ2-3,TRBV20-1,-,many,TGCAGTGCTTTCACAGATACGCAGTATTTT,CSAFTDTQYF
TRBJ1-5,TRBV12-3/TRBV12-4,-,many,TGTGCCAGCAGACCGGACGGTAATAATCAGCCCCAGCATTTT,CASRPDGNNQPQHF
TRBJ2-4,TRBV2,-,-,TGTGCCAGCAGTGAAACCCGGGAAAACATTCAGTACTTC,CASSETRENIQYF
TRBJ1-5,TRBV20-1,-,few,TGCAGTGCTCTTCAGGGTATGAATCAGCCCCAGCATTTT,CSALQGMNQPQHF
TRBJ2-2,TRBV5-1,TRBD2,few,TGCGCCAGCAGCATTCCTAGCGGGAACACCGGGGAGCTGTTTTTT,CASSIPSGNTGELFF
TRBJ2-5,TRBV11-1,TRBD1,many,TGTGCCAGCGGAGACAGGGGAATACAAGAGACCCAGTACTTC,CASGDRGIQETQYF
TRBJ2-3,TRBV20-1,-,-,TGCAGCTCTGGGGGGTTCACAGATACGCAGTATTTT,CSSGGFTDTQYF
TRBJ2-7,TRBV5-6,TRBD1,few,TGTGCCAGCAGCTTCCCGGGACAGGGCGACGAGCAGTACTTC,CASSFPGQGDEQYF
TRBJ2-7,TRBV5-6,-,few,TGTGCCAGCAGCTCAGCCAGCTCCTACGAGCAGTACTTC,CASSSASSYEQYF
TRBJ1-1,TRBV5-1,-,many,TGCGCCAGCAGCTTTTTACCCCCGAACACTGAAGCTTTCTTT,CASSFLPPNTEAFF
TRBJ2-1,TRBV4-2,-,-,TGTGCCAGCAGCCCTCCCCTGTGCGGTAGCAATGAGCAGTTCTTC,CASSPPLCGSNEQFF
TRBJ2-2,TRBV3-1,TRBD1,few,TGTGCCAGCAGACATCGGACAGGGGTTACCGGGGAGCTGTTTTTT,CASRHRTGVTGELFF
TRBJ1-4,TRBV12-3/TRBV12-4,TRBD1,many,TGTGCCAGCAGTTTCAAGACAGGGCCTAATGAAAAACTGTTTTTT,CASSFKTGPNEKLFF
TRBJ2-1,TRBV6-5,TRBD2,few,TGTGCCAGCCGCTCCGAGCGGGGGGCCCCCAATGAGCAGTTCTTC,CASRSERGAPNEQFF
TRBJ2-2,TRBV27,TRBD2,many,TGTGCCAGCAGTTTAAGGAGCGGGGGGAGAGGGGAGCTGTTTTTT,CASSLRSGGRGELFF
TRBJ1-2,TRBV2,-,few,TGTGCCAGCAGTGAAGCGGGGGAGAACTATGGCTACACCTTC,CASSEAGENYGYTF
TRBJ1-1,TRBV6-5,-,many,TGTGCCAGCAGATGGTCAGGGGAAGGTACTGAAGCTTTCTTT,CASRWSGEGTEAFF
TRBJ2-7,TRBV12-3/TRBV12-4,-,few,TGTGCCAGCAGTAACTGGGCTCTGCGGGGCGAGCAGTACTTC,CASSNWALRGEQYF
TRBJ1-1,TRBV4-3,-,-,TGCGCCAGCAGACCCTGGGGGGGAGAGGCTGAAGCTTTCTTT,CASRPWGGEAEAFF
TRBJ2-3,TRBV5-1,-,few,TGCGCCAGCAGCAGGCAGGGGACAACAGATACGCAGTATTTT,CASSRQGTTDTQYF
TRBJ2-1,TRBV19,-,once,TGTGCCAGTAGTCACAGGGAGAGCTCCTACAATGAGCAGTTCTTC,CASSHRESSYNEQFF
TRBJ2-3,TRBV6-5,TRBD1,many,TGTGCCAGCAGTTACACCGACAGGGGGGGCACAGATACGCAGTATTTT,CASSYTDRGGTDTQYF
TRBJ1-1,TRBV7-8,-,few,TGTGCCAGCAGCTTAGATCTCGTTGAAGCGAACACTGAAGCTTTCTTT,CASSLDLVEANTEAFF
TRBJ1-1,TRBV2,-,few,TGTGCCAGCATTGGGACTCTAGAAGCTTTCTTT,CASIGTLEAFF
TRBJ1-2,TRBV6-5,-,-,TGTGCCAGCAGTTACTCGGCAGAATGGGAAGGCTACACCTTC,CASSYSAEWEGYTF
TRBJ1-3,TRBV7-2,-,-,TGTGCCAGCAGCTTAGACTTTGGGTCTGGAAACACCATATATTTT,CASSLDFGSGNTIYF
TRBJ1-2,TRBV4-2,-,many,TGTGCCAGCAGCCAAGATTTGAACTATGGCTACACCTTC,CASSQDLNYGYTF
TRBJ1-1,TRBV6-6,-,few,TGTGCCAGCAGTAACGGGGGAGGCACTGAAGCTTTCTTT,CASSNGGGTEAFF
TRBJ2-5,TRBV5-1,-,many,TGCGCCAGCAGCTTGGCCGTCGAGGAGACCCAGTACTTC,CASSLAVEETQYF
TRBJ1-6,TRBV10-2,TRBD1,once,TGCGCCAGCAGTGAGTACAGGGGTATGGATTCACCCCTCCACTTT,CASSEYRGMDSPLHF
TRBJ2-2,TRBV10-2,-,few,TGCGCCAGCAGTGATATGAACACCGGGGAGCTGTTTTTT,CASSDMNTGELFF
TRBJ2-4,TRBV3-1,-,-,TGTGCCAGCAGCCAAGGACACGGACAACGTTGGGCCAAAAACATTCAGTACTTC,CASSQGHGQRWAKNIQYF
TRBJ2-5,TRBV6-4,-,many,TGTGCCAGCATGGATCAGGCCCTTCTAGGGGAGACCCAGTACTTC,CASMDQALLGETQYF
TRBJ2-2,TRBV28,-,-,TGTGCCAGCACCCCAACAGGGAGGGGAACCGGGGAGCTGTTTTTT,CASTPTGRGTGELFF
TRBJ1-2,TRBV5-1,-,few,TGCGCCAGCAGCTTGGGGGGTGCGGAAAACTATGGCTACACCTTC,CASSLGGAENYGYTF
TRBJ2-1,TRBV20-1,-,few,TGCAGTGCTAGCAGACCCCCACAGAACAGCAATGAGCAGTTCTTC,CSASRPPQNSNEQFF
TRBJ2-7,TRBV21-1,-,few,TGTGCCAGCAGCAAAGACGGGAGGTACCCCTCCTACGAGCAGTACTTC,CASSKDGRYPSYEQYF
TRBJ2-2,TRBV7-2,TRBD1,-,TGTGCCAGCAGCCGGACTCTAGACAGGGTGAACACCGGGGAGCTGTTTTTT,CASSRTLDRVNTGELFF
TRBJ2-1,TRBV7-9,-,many,TGTGCCAGCAGCCCATGGACAGGCGAGGAGGGGAATGAGCAGTTCTTC,CASSPWTGEEGNEQFF
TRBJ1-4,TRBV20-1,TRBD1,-,TGCAGTGCTACTACGGGACAGACAGAAAAACTGTTTTTT,CSATTGQTEKLFF
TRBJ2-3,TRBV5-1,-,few,TGCGCCAGCAGCTTGGCCGGGACACCCGATACGCAGTATTTT,CASSLAGTPDTQYF
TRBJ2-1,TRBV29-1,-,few,TGCAGCGACCGGGGAACCAATGAGCAGTTCTTC,CSDRGTNEQFF
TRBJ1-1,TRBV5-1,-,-,TGCGCCAGCAGCTTGGCCGGGAACGGGTACACTGAAGCTTTCTTT,CASSLAGNGYTEAFF
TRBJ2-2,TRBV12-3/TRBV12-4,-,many,TGTGCCAGCAGTTTATTAAGCACCGGGGAGCTGTTTTTT,CASSLLSTGELFF
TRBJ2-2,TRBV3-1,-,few,TGTGCCAGCAGCCAGACGGAGACCGGGGAGCTGTTTTTT,CASSQTETGELFF
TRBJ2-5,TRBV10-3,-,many,TGTGCCATCAGTGAGAGGGACACCCCAGAGACCCAGTACTTC,CAISERDTPETQYF
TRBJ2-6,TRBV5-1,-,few,TGCGCCAGCAGCATCCGAGGAGGGGCCAACGTCCTGACTTTC,CASSIRGGANVLTF
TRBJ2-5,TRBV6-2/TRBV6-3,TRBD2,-,TGTGCCAGCAGACTAGCGGGGGGGCGCGTGACCCAGTACTTC,CASRLAGGRVTQYF
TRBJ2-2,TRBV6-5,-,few,TGTGCCAGCAGTTGGGGCATCTCAGGGGAGCTGTTTTTT,CASSWGISGELFF
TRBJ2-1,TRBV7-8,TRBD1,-,TGTGCCAGCATCTTCCATTCCGGGACAGACCCCAATGAGCAGTTCTTC,CASIFHSGTDPNEQFF
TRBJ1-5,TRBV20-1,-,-,TGCAGTGCTAGAGATCGCAGCGATCAGCCCCAGCATTTT,CSARDRSDQPQHF
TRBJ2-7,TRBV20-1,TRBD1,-,TGCAGTGCTGATTCTCAGGGGGCGGCCCACTACGAGCAGTACTTC,CSADSQGAAHYEQYF
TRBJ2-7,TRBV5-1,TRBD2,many,TGCGCCAGCACCCCCTCTGTAGCGGGGGGAAATTCCGAGCAGTACTTC,CASTPSVAGGNSEQYF